This TCR beta chain was captured by sequencing in a study of control samples from healthy donors and cancer patients. Profiled with immunoSEQ multiplex PCR; TCRdb holds only in-frame clones, not every one. The sample shows around 80,000 clones, more than 75% of them seen only once. From germline, CDR1 is ENHRY and CDR2 SYGVKD. V shed 7 bases and J 0 bases; nucleotides not matched to a gene: 1. The CDR3 loop spans 13 amino acids. Sequencing input: blood. The chain employs TRBV10-3 and TRBJ2-3; 7 nucleotides line up with TRBD1. The sequence was obtained from a man between 50 and 59 years old in good health. The CDR3 spells CAITGGSTDTQYF. In DNA, the CDR3 is TGTGCCATCACAGGGGGTAGCACAGATACGCAGTATTTT.